This T cell receptor beta chain was obtained from a study of cytomegalovirus exposure and HLA in healthy donors. CDR3 length: 12 amino acids. CDR1 and CDR2 (germline): SNHLY, FYNNEI. The V end lost 8 bases, the J end lost 14 bases, and 19 bases lay between the germline ends. The PCR contained 60 Vbeta and 13 Jbeta primers. The repertoire was sequenced with immunoSEQ multiplex PCR; TCRdb's copy has only in-frame clones and lacks some. Altogether some 150,000 clones are present, 76% being singletons, with the ten largest covering roughly 0.82%. This sequence originates from a female donor in good health and CMV-seronegative. The chain links TRBV2 to TRBJ2-1; tentatively, D is TRBD2 (6 bases). Sequencing used PBMCs. As DNA, the CDR3 is TGTGCCAGCCTCTTGGGACTCGTACGGGAGTTCTTC. It codes for CASLLGLVREFF.